This TCR beta chain was identified in a study of blood T cells in healthy people across ages. This CDR3 spans 15 amino acids. The V gene lost 5 bases and the J gene lost 0 bases, with 8 bases spanning the gap. The germline V gene has CDR1 SGHNT and CDR2 YENEEA. Combining a sample-barcoded 5' primer with a J-beta primer mix, a second PCR ran for about 7 to 12 cycles. TCRdb ran MiXCR on the 5' RACE reads and lists one entry per CDR3 protein. The top ten hold around 50% of the sample, which has approximately 360,000 distinct CDR3 sequences, roughly half seen once. This clonotype has a count of ten or more. Its antigen remains unidentified. Broader study findings: Getting older went along with TCR beta diversity per million T cells dropping roughly linearly. Investigators treated diversity estimates from one million T cells as underestimates. A greater number of naive CD4+ cells and higher diversity distinguished long-lived donors from aged donors.

The chain employs TRBV11-3 and TRBJ2-6; maybe TRBD1 (6 bases). This TCR came from a man aged 60-69 years in good health. The sequenced material came from blood. CDR3 protein: CASSPQGSGANVLTF. Here the CDR3 DNA reads TGTGCCAGCAGCCCACAGGGCTCTGGGGCCAACGTCCTGACTTTC.